These T cell receptor beta chains were read from a single sample in a study of cytomegalovirus exposure and HLA in healthy donors. Some clones are missing from TCRdb's copy, which holds only in-frame ones; the method was immunoSEQ multiplex PCR. The data show about 190,000 clones, with 70% to 75% seen just once and roughly 2.8% held by the top ten. Source material: PBMCs. The receptor source for this set is a woman between 25 and 40 years old in good health and CMV-seropositive. The CDR3 runs from the conserved cysteine through the conserved F or W. D genes are given only for firm matches. Rows give clone size only sometimes, using once, few, many, or a class for an expanded clone.

d_gene	abundance	v_gene	j_gene	CDR3nt	CDR3aa
TRBD2	-	TRBV5-8	TRBJ2-3	TGTGCCAGCAGCGCCGGGACTAGCGGGAGCCTAATCACAGATACGCAGTATTTT	CASSAGTSGSLITDTQYF
TRBD2	once	TRBV29-1	TRBJ2-1	TGCAGCGTTGAGGGGCGGGAGGTAATTAATGAGCAGTTCTTC	CSVEGREVINEQFF
TRBD2	-	TRBV5-4	TRBJ2-7	TGTGCCAGCAGCTCCCCCAGCGGGAGTGCCTACGAGCAGTACTTC	CASSSPSGSAYEQYF
-	-	TRBV2	TRBJ1-5	TGTGCCAGCAGTGGGGGGGACAATCAGCCCCAGCATTTT	CASSGGDNQPQHF
-	-	TRBV29-1	TRBJ1-2	TGCAGCGCCGGGACACGAGAAGGCTACACCTTC	CSAGTREGYTF
-	-	TRBV7-9	TRBJ1-4	TGTGCCAGCAGCTGGGGGGAACAGTTGAATGAAAATCTGTTTTTT	CASSWGEQLNENLFF
-	once	TRBV11-2	TRBJ2-3	TGTGCCAGCAGTCCGACCCTGGGGGAGGGGACAAACCTAGATACGCAGTATTTT	CASSPTLGEGTNLDTQYF
-	-	TRBV27	TRBJ2-7	TGTGCCAGCGGGGGGATCTACGAGCAGTACTTC	CASGGIYEQYF
TRBD2	-	TRBV7-6	TRBJ2-3	TGTGCCAGCGGGAGACTAGCGGGGAGCACAGATACGCAGTATTTT	CASGRLAGSTDTQYF
-	-	TRBV5-1	TRBJ2-7	TGCGCCAGCAGCTTGGTGAGCGGGTACTCCTACGAGCAGTACTTC	CASSLVSGYSYEQYF
TRBD2	few	TRBV19	TRBJ2-1	TGTGCCAGTAGTACTAGCGGGACATACAATGAGCAGTTCTTC	CASSTSGTYNEQFF
TRBD1	-	TRBV27	TRBJ2-7	TGTGCCAGCAGTTCAGGGACAGGGCTCTACGAGCAGTACTTC	CASSSGTGLYEQYF
-	-	TRBV2	TRBJ2-7	TGTGCCAGCAGGGGGGACTTGACCCCCGAGCAGTACTTC	CASRGDLTPEQYF
-	few	TRBV29-1	TRBJ1-5	TGCAGCGTTGCCAGTGACAACTTTCAGCCCCAGCATTTT	CSVASDNFQPQHF
TRBD2	-	TRBV7-8	TRBJ2-3	TGTGCCAGCAGCTTAGTGGCGCTAGCGGAACTATCTAGCACAGATACGCAGTATTTT	CASSLVALAELSSTDTQYF
-	-	TRBV13	TRBJ2-2	TGTGCCAGCAGCTCCTTCTTGAGTACCGGGGAGCTGTTTTTT	CASSSFLSTGELFF
TRBD2	few	TRBV9	TRBJ2-7	TGTGCCAGCGGAACCAGCGGGAGCTCCTACGAGCAGTACTTC	CASGTSGSSYEQYF
TRBD1	-	TRBV11-2	TRBJ2-7	TGTGCCAGCAGCCCCGACCGGGACAGGGGATTAAGGTTC	CASSPDRDRGLRF
-	-	TRBV27	TRBJ2-7	TGTGCCAGCAGTTTAGGGGGCCCTACCTACGAGCAGTACTTC	CASSLGGPTYEQYF
TRBD1	-	TRBV6-5	TRBJ1-1	TGTGCCAGCAGAGCGCCTGACAGGGGGAACACTGAAGCTTTCTTT	CASRAPDRGNTEAFF
TRBD1	-	TRBV6-1	TRBJ2-3	TGTGCCAGCAGTGATGTGGGACAGGGCACAGATACGCAGTATTTT	CASSDVGQGTDTQYF
-	-	TRBV28	TRBJ1-1	TGTGCCAGCAGCCTATTGGGGGCCGGGATTGTCTTT	CASSLLGAGIVF
TRBD2	-	TRBV2	TRBJ2-3	TGTGCCAGCAGTGAGGTCGGGCGGACTAGCGGGAGTAGGGCAGATACGCAGTATTTT	CASSEVGRTSGSRADTQYF